These 28 T cell receptor beta chains were all obtained from the same sample, sequenced in a study of a mutant IDH1 vaccine in newly diagnosed glioma. Described time point: week 5, during vaccination. What each vaccine dose contained was 300 ug of mutant IDH1 20-mer peptide, accompanied by topical imiquimod. Using immunoSEQ multiplex PCR, the repertoire was profiled, and TCRdb retains in-frame clones only, with some absent. This table holds 30,000 to 45,000 clones, roughly nine tenths found once. These TCRs are of unknown antigen specificity. Sequenced material: PBMCs, taken from a glioma patient whose treatment included an IDH1 peptide vaccine. These receptor sequences come from a man between 45 and 60 years old with glioma.

The chain joins TRBV9 to TRBJ2-3, with a possible D match to TRBD1 (6 bases). The germline V and J ends were trimmed by 3 bases and 6 bases, with 17 bases remaining between them. CDR1 and CDR2 (germline): SGDLS, YYNGEE. The CDR3 contains 15 residues. The CDR3 DNA reads TGTGCCAGCAGCGCCGGGACATTGTCTTTGGATACGCAGTATTTT. This sequence encodes CASSAGTLSLDTQYF.

The chain links TRBV4-1 to TRBJ2-7, with D uncertain. V dropped 2 bases and J dropped 0 bases, with 14 bases sitting between them. The CDR3 is 16 amino acids. CDR1 is MGHRA and CDR2 is YSYEKL in the germline V gene. CDR3 coding DNA: TGCGCCAGCAGCCAAAGTCTGGGGTACAGCTCCTACGAGCAGTACTTC. Translated, it gives CASSQSLGYSSYEQYF.

Only a few counts were recorded for this clone. The CDR3 loop is CASSSQGGDLYEQYF. The DNA for the CDR3 is TGTGCCAGCAGCTCCCAGGGTGGGGATCTCTACGAGCAGTACTTC. The V and J genes are TRBV7-3 and TRBJ2-7; TRBD1 is a possible D gene (5 bases). Per the germline V gene, CDR1 is SGHTA and CDR2 is FQGTGA. The germline V and J ends were trimmed by 4 bases and 3 bases, with 16 bases remaining between them. CDR3 length equals 15 residues.

This chain connects TRBV9 to TRBJ1-2, with D possibly TRBD1 on 5 matching bases. This CDR3 contains 15 residues. V gave up 3 bases and J gave up 6 bases, with 18 bases separating them. CDR1 and CDR2 (germline): SGDLS, YYNGEE. CDR3 coding DNA: TGTGCCAGCAGCGCCCTAACCTCAGGGTGGCATGGCTACACCTTC. This gives the protein CASSALTSGWHGYTF.

The chain combines TRBV7-8 with TRBJ2-7; D is ambiguous. The CDR3 runs 11 residues. With 5 bases removed from V and 3 bases from J, the gap between germline ends came to 5 bases. Germline assignment: CDR1 SGHVS and CDR2 FQNEAQ. In DNA form, the CDR3 reads TGTGCCAGCAGCCGGTACTACGAGCAGTACTTC. Translated: CASSRYYEQYF. The full variable domain, with the rest looked up from reference TRBV7-8 and TRBJ2-7, is GAGVSQSPRYKVAKRGQDVALRCDPISGHVSLFWYQQALGQGPEFLTYFQNEAQLDKSGLPSDRFFAERPEGSVSTLKIQRTQQEDSAVYLCASSRYYEQYFGPGTRLTVT.

The chain has TRBV5-8 and TRBJ1-1; D call uncertain. CDR1 and CDR2 from the germline V gene are SGHTS and YDEGEE. V lost 4 bases and J 3 bases, leaving 16 bases between the germline ends. There are 15 residues in the CDR3. The CDR3 sequence is CASSPDVKTYTEAFF. CDR3 bases: TGTGCCAGCAGCCCCGACGTTAAGACCTACACTGAAGCTTTCTTT.

The chain carries TRBV13 and TRBJ2-7; D call uncertain. The CDR3 is 13 residues long. The germline V gene encodes CDR1 PRHDT and CDR2 FYEKMQ (reference sequence). The ends were cut back, 3 bases at V and 5 bases at J, with 11 bases in the middle. The CDR3 DNA is TGTGCCAGCAGCTTGGGGTTGACCCACGAGCAGTACTTC. Translated, it gives CASSLGLTHEQYF.

V usage is TRBV19 and J usage is TRBJ2-6, with D perhaps assigned TRBD1 or TRBD2 (5 bases each). Germline CDR1 and CDR2: LNHDA and SQIVND (reference sequence). The CDR3 contains 15 residues. Deletions cut 1 base from V and 2 bases from J, with 6 bases between. CDR3 DNA sequence: TGTGCCAGTAGTATAGTGGGGGCTGGGGCCAACGTCCTGACTTTC. This gives the protein CASSIVGAGANVLTF.

This clone showed up just once. The V gene is TRBV4-1, the J gene TRBJ2-3, with D possibly being TRBD1 or TRBD2 (5 bases each). This CDR3 contains 15 residues. Trimming removed 0 bases at V and 2 bases at J, with 9 bases between. Germline V gene sequence: CDR1 MGHRA, CDR2 YSYEKL. Here the CDR3 DNA reads TGCGCCAGCAGCCAAGATTTAGGGACCACAGATACGCAGTATTTT. Protein product: CASSQDLGTTDTQYF.

This sequence joins TRBV29-1 and TRBJ1-2; 8 nucleotides align to TRBD1. After removal of 1 base from V and 4 bases from J, the junction contained 8 bases not matched to a gene. This CDR3 is 15 amino acids long. In germline, CDR1 is SQVTM, CDR2 ANQGSEA. CDR3 region: CSVEVRQGLGYGYTF. The CDR3 region has the DNA TGCAGCGTTGAAGTTAGACAGGGGTTGGGCTATGGCTACACCTTC.

The gene calls are TRBV5-1 and TRBJ2-2; 7 nucleotides agree with TRBD1. CDR3 length: 13 residues. With 4 bases clipped from V and 5 bases from J, the junction kept 2 bases outside the gene matches. The germline gives CDR1 SGHRS, CDR2 YFSETQ. The CDR3, as DNA: TGCGCCAGCAGCCCGGGACAGACCGGGGAGCTGTTTTTT. Residues: CASSPGQTGELFF.

The chain joins TRBV7-9 to TRBJ1-5; TRBD1 agrees at 7 bases. The CDR3 covers 14 residues. Germline-derived CDR1 and CDR2 are SEHNR and FQNEAQ (reference sequence). J lost 6 bases, V lost 1 base, and 3 bases had no gene match. As DNA, the CDR3 is TGTGCCAGCAGCTTAGGACAGGGAGGTCAGCCCCAGCATTTT. Translated, it gives CASSLGQGGQPQHF.

CDR3 protein: CASREDGRGNQPQHF. The CDR3 coding sequence is TGCGCCAGCAGGGAGGATGGACGGGGAAATCAGCCCCAGCATTTT. The V gene is TRBV10-2, the J gene TRBJ1-5; no reliable D call. This CDR3 region has 15 residues. Germline-derived CDR1 and CDR2 are WSHSY and SAAADI. Trimming pared 6 bases from V and 4 bases from J, leaving 16 bases between.

This clone was found once. The rearrangement links TRBV19 to TRBJ1-4, with D maybe TRBD1 (5 bases). Germline V gene data show CDR1 as LNHDA and CDR2 as SQIVND (reference sequence). Trimming removed 0 bases at V and 11 bases at J, with 16 bases between. This CDR3 is 15 amino acids long. CDR3 DNA: TGTGCCAGTAGTATAGATCCAGGCCGTTCAGGGAAACTGTTTTTT. Protein sequence: CASSIDPGRSGKLFF.

The chain employs TRBV5-6 and TRBJ2-7; 9 nucleotides agree with TRBD1. Germline assignment: CDR1 SGHDT and CDR2 YYEEEE. V shed 4 bases, J shed 2 bases, and the junction held 7 bases outside the gene matches. The CDR3 loop spans 15 amino acids. The DNA for the CDR3 is TGTGCCAGCAGCGGGGCGGACAGGGGCGCCTACGAGCAGTACTTC. This gives the protein CASSGADRGAYEQYF. The complete variable domain, with remaining parts taken from reference TRBV5-6 and TRBJ2-7, reads DAGVTQSPTHLIKTRGQQVTLRCSPKSGHDTVSWYQQALGQGPQFIFQYYEEEERQRGNFPDRFSGHQFPNYSSELNVNALLLGDSALYLCASSGADRGAYEQYFGPGTRLTVT.

The CDR3 DNA follows: TGTGCCAGCAGCCAACCTTCTCTGCTAGCGGGGGGCCCCACAGATACGCAGTATTTT. It encodes CASSQPSLLAGGPTDTQYF. This chain uses TRBV14 with TRBJ2-3; TRBD2 matches at 11 bases. CDR1 is SGHDN and CDR2 is FVKESK in the germline V gene. CDR3 length: 19 amino acids. Trimming at V came to 2 bases and at J to 2 bases, leaving 12 bases not matched to a gene.

The chain is built from TRBV28 and TRBJ1-5; tentatively, D is TRBD1 (6 bases). The germline CDR1 and CDR2 sequences are MDHEN and SYDVKM. V shed 5 bases and J shed 6 bases, with 17 bases lying between them. The CDR3 runs to 15 residues. CDR3 amino acids: CASSPGGAVVQPQHF. DNA of the CDR3: TGTGCCAGCAGTCCTGGGGGGGCCGTGGTTCAGCCCCAGCATTTT.

This chain uses TRBV5-6 with TRBJ1-2; D gene unclear. V was pared by 0 bases and J by 3 bases, with 12 bases between. The CDR3 covers 15 residues. Per germline, CDR1 SGHDT and CDR2 YYEEEE. The CDR3 reads CASSLGQYQHYGYTF. In DNA, the CDR3 is TGTGCCAGCAGCTTGGGGCAGTACCAACACTATGGCTACACCTTC.

The CDR3 spells CASSPSLAGGPDTQYF. The CDR3, as DNA: TGCGCCAGCAGCCCCTCTCTAGCGGGGGGTCCTGATACGCAGTATTTT. The V call is TRBV5-1, the J call TRBJ2-3, with 11 bases lining up with TRBD2. Germline V gives CDR1 SGHRS, CDR2 YFSETQ. The CDR3 length is 16 residues. The V gene end was trimmed by 4 bases and the J gene end by 6 bases; junction bases not matched to a gene: 10.

J is TRBJ1-5 and V is TRBV5-8; a possible D gene is TRBD1 (5 bases). The V gene lost 4 bases and the J gene lost 2 bases, with 13 bases spanning the gap. Per the germline V gene, CDR1 is SGHTS and CDR2 is YDEGEE. The CDR3 covers 15 residues. Here the CDR3 DNA reads TGTGCCAGCAGCGCAGGGCTCCGTCGCAATCAGCCCCAGCATTTT. It encodes CASSAGLRRNQPQHF.

The rearrangement joins TRBV7-9 to TRBJ1-1; D perhaps matches TRBD1 (5 bases). Germline CDR1 and CDR2: SEHNR and FQNEAQ (reference sequence). CDR3 length equals 14 residues. V lost 4 bases and J 1 base, leaving 10 bases between the germline ends. CDR3 loop: CASSSGTGNTEAFF. The CDR3 coding sequence is TGTGCCAGCAGCTCCGGGACCGGGAACACTGAAGCTTTCTTT.

This rearrangement joins TRBV4-2 to TRBJ1-3, with D hard to call. In germline, CDR1 is LGHNA, CDR2 YNFKEQ. This CDR3 contains 14 residues. Trimming cost V 5 bases and J 0 bases, with 8 bases left between them. CDR3 loop: CASSYADSGNTIYF. The CDR3, as DNA: TGTGCCAGCAGCTACGCGGACTCTGGAAACACCATATATTTT.

CDR3 DNA: TGCGCCAGCAGCTTGGGTGAGGGGAAAAACATTCAGTACTTC. This translates into CASSLGEGKNIQYF. The chain joins TRBV5-1 to TRBJ2-4, with D possibly being TRBD1 or TRBD2 (5 bases each). Germline-derived CDR1 and CDR2 are SGHRS and YFSETQ. The CDR3 runs to 14 residues. Trimming took off 0 bases at V and 4 bases at J, with 8 bases between the two ends.

V usage is TRBV18 and J usage is TRBJ1-1, with 7 bases aligning to TRBD1. Germline V gene data show CDR1 as KGHSH and CDR2 as LQKENI. V dropped 3 bases and J dropped 5; count of bases not matched to a gene: 9. There are 15 residues in the CDR3. CDR3 sequence reads: CASSPTLHRGTEAFF. The DNA of the CDR3 is TGTGCCAGCTCACCGACTCTCCACAGGGGAACTGAAGCTTTCTTT. The full variable domain, its missing parts supplied by reference TRBV18 and TRBJ1-1, is NAGVMQNPRHLVRRRGQEARLRCSPMKGHSHVYWYRQLPEEGLKFMVYLQKENIIDESGMPKERFSAEFPKEGPSILRIQQVVRGDSAAYFCASSPTLHRGTEAFFGQGTRLTVV.

This clone appeared once. The CDR3 nucleotides are TGCAGCGTTGAAGATTGGTTCACTTATGGCTACACCTTC. Its translation is CSVEDWFTYGYTF. The chain joins TRBV29-1 to TRBJ1-2, with D hard to call. CDR3 length equals 13 residues. V lost 0 bases to trimming and J lost 5 bases, with 10 bases between them. Germline loops: CDR1 SQVTM, CDR2 ANQGSEA.

The chain has TRBV7-9 and TRBJ2-7, with TRBD1 as a possible D gene (6 bases). Trimming pared 5 bases from V and 3 bases from J, leaving 17 bases between. This CDR3 has 15 residues. Germline V gene lookup returns CDR1 SEHNR and CDR2 FQNEAQ (reference sequence). CDR3 in DNA: TGTGCCAGCAGCCCCGGCTGGACAGAAAGCTACGAGCAGTACTTC. It translates to CASSPGWTESYEQYF.

The chain combines TRBV6-1 with TRBJ1-3; unclear D gene. This CDR3 contains 16 residues. Germline CDR1 reads MNHNS; CDR2 reads SASEGT. V was shortened by 0 bases and J by 4 bases, with 13 bases between the two germline ends. CDR3 in amino acids: CASSEAPPNPGNTIYF. CDR3 in DNA: TGTGCCAGCAGTGAAGCACCGCCTAATCCCGGAAACACCATATATTTT.

The chain is built from TRBV5-1 and TRBJ1-1, with TRBD1 matching 8 bases. The CDR3 extends over 16 amino acids. The germline V gene has CDR1 SGHRS and CDR2 YFSETQ. J gave up 4 bases and V 0 bases, and 8 bases lay outside the gene matches. The CDR3 region has the DNA TGCGCCAGCAGCTTGGAGACAGGGGTGCTTCGCACTGAAGCTTTCTTT. This gives the protein CASSLETGVLRTEAFF.